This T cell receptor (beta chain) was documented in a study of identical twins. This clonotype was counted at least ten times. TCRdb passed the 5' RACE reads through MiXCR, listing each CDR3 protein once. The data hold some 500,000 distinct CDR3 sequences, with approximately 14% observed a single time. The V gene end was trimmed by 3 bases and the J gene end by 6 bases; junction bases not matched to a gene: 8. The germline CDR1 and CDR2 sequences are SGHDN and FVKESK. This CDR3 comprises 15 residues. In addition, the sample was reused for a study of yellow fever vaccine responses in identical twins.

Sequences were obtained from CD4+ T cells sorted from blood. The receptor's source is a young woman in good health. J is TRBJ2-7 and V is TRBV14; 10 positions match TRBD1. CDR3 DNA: TGTGCCAGCAGCCATGACAGGGGGCTTGCTGGCGAGCAGTACTTC. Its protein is CASSHDRGLAGEQYF.